This TCR beta chain was sequenced in a study of T cell changes during pregnancy in multiple sclerosis. Libraries were prepared by immunoSEQ multiplex PCR; TCRdb keeps only in-frame clonotypes and omits some of them. The profile shows under 45,000 clones, 93% of them singletons. Trimming cost V 0 bases and J 0 bases, with 9 bases left between them. This CDR3 region has 15 residues. The germline CDR1 and CDR2 sequences are SGHRS and YFSETQ. This TCR was recovered from a female donor with multiple sclerosis, enrolled in a pregnancy study. The sample in question was CD4+ T cells from peripheral blood mononuclear cells, obtained in the third trimester of pregnancy. The chain is built from TRBV5-1 and TRBJ1-2; D unresolved. Here the CDR3 reads CASSLARGANYGYTF. CDR3 bases: TGCGCCAGCAGCTTGGCGCGGGGAGCTAACTATGGCTACACCTTC.